The 5 T cell receptor beta chains reported below all come from one sample, sequenced in a study of T cells in Graves' hyperthyroidism and ophthalmopathy. It was RNA transcripts that yielded the amplified TCR beta CDR3 regions. A set of HTBI primers served as the primers for a first-round RT-PCR of the TCR CDR3. TCRdb ran MiXCR on the multiplex PCR reads and lists one entry per CDR3 protein. Among 300,000 to 450,000 distinct CDR3 sequences listed, more than 20% were seen once. The sample was blood. These receptors came from a man in his fifties or sixties with Graves' hyperthyroidism.

The chain recombines TRBV5-1 with TRBJ2-3; tentatively, D is TRBD1 or TRBD2 (5 bases each). Trimming took 0 bases from V and 2 from J, leaving 10 bases between them. CDR1 is SGHRS and CDR2 is YFSETQ in the germline V gene. This CDR3 is built from 15 residues. CDR3 in amino acids: CASSLEGTFTDTQYF. CDR3 coding DNA: TGCGCCAGCAGCTTGGAGGGGACCTTCACAGATACGCAGTATTTT.

The V and J genes are TRBV14 and TRBJ2-5; possible D gene TRBD1, 6 bases. V lost 0 bases and J lost 1, with 12 bases in between. Germline V gene lookup returns CDR1 SGHDN and CDR2 FVKESK. The CDR3 has 16 residues. The CDR3 region has the DNA TGTGCCAGCAGCCAAGATCGGGCAGGGGCCCAAGAGACCCAGTACTTC. This sequence encodes CASSQDRAGAQETQYF.

The chain links TRBV12-5 to TRBJ2-3; possibly TRBD1 or TRBD2 for D (5 bases each). V lost 3 bases and J 4 bases, leaving 8 bases between the germline ends. CDR1 and CDR2 from the germline V gene are LGHNT and FRNRAP. This CDR3 comprises 13 residues. CDR3 region: CASGLWGSDTQYF. DNA of the CDR3: TGTGCTAGTGGTTTATGGGGGTCAGATACGCAGTATTTT.

Ten or more counts support this clonotype. This chain uses TRBV28 with TRBJ1-1, with D uncertain. This CDR3 has 15 residues. V shed 1 base and J shed 1 base, with 10 bases lying between them. Germline CDR1 is MDHEN and CDR2 is SYDVKM. DNA of the CDR3: TGTGCCAGCAGTTTATTACACCTTTGGAACACTGAAGCTTTCTTT. It encodes CASSLLHLWNTEAFF.

The chain couples TRBV10-1 to TRBJ2-3, with D tentatively TRBD1 or TRBD2 (5 bases each). V shed 0 bases and J shed 10 bases, with 14 bases lying between them. The CDR3 covers 14 residues. Germline V gene sequence: CDR1 WNHNN, CDR2 SYGVQD (reference sequence). The CDR3 coding sequence is TGCGCCAGCAGTGAGTCGCGATTACTAGGGGCGCAGTATTTT. Protein product: CASSESRLLGAQYF.